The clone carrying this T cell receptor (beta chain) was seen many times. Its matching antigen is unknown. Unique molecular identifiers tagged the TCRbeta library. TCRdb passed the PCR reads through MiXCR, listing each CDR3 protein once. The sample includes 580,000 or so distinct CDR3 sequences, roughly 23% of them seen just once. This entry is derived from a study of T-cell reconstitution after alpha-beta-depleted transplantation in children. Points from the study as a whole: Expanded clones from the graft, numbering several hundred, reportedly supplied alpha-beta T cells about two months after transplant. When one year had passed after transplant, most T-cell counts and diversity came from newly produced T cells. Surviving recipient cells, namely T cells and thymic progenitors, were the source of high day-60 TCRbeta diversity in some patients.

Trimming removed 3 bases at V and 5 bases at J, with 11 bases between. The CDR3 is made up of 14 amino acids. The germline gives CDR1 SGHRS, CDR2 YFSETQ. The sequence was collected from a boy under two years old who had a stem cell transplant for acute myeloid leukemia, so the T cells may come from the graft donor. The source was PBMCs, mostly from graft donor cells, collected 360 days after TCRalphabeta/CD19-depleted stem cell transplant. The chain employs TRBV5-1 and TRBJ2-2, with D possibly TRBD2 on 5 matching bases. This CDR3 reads CASSSLRGTGELFF. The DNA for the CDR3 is TGCGCCAGCAGCTCTCTCCGGGGTACCGGGGAGCTGTTTTTT. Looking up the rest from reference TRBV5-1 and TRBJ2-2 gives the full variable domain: KAGVTQTPRYLIKTRGQQVTLSCSPISGHRSVSWYQQTPGQGLQFLFEYFSETQRNKGNFPGRFSGRQFSNSRSEMNVSTLELGDSALYLCASSSLRGTGELFFGEGSRLTVL.